This TCR beta chain was sequenced during a study of T cells in Graves' hyperthyroidism and ophthalmopathy. Study-wide results and limits: Appearing also in blood were most of the thyroid clonotypes expanded above 0.001.

Amplified regions were TCR beta CDR3 sequences from RNA transcripts. TCR CDR3 underwent first-round RT-PCR with the HTBI primer set. Using its own MiXCR run on the multiplex PCR reads, TCRdb lists one record per CDR3 protein. The sample yields around 250,000 distinct CDR3 sequences, just over 14% seen once. Diagnosing involved the use of clinical symptoms, serum thyroxine and TRAb, thyroid ultrasound and orbital computed tomography. Losses at the gene ends were 3 bases for V and 8 bases for J; bases not matched to a gene: 3. The germline CDR1 and CDR2 sequences are SNHLY and FYNNEI. This CDR3 has 15 amino acids. Many counts were recorded for this clonotype. Its antigen is as yet unknown.

This sequence originates from a middle-aged woman with Graves' hyperthyroidism that later progressed to Graves' ophthalmopathy. Sequences were obtained from blood. The J gene is TRBJ2-1, the V gene TRBV2, with 14 nucleotides matching TRBD2. This CDR3 is CASSEGTSGRYEQFF. DNA for the CDR3: TGTGCCAGCAGTGAGGGGACTAGCGGGAGATATGAGCAGTTCTTC.